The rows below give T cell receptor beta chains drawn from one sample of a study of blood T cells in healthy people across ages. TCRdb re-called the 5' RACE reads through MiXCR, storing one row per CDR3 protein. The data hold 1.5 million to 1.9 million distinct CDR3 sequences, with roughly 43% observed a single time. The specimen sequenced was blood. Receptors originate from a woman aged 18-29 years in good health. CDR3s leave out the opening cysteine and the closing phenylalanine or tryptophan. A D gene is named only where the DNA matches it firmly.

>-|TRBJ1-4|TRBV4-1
ASSQDGATGKLF
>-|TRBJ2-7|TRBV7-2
ASSLKGVAYEQY
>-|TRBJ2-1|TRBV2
ASSGTSYSGDEQF
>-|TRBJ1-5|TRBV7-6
ASSLGAWQGYEPQH
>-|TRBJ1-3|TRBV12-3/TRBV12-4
ASIQTRAAGNTIY
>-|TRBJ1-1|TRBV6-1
ASNLGFGTEAF
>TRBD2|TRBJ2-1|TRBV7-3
ASSLWGLAEHNEQF
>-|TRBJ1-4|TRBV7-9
ASSLKGGGEKLF
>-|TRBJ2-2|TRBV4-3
ASSQEGTLNTGELF
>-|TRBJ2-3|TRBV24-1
ATSDVSGGGTEQY
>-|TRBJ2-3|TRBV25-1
ASSGYGWTDTQY
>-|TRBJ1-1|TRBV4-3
ASSQDSAGNTEAF
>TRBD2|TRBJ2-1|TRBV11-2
ASSLGVGGAADNEQF
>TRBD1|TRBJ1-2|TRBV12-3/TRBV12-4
ASARGQGYGYT
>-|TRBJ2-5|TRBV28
ASRSSGKTQY
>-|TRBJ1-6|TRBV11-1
ASRNQEGSYNSPLH
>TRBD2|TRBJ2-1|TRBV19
ASNWAGGPQKDEQF
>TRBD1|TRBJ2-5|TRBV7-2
ASSSRDRVETQY
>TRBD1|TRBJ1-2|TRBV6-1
ASSGDRVSLDGYT
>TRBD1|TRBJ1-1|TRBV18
ASSPRQGENTEAF
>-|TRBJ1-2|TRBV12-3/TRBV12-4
ASSPGYVYGYT
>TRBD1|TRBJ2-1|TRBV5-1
ASSWGGTGSYNEQF
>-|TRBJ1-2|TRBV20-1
SASDRRPYDYT
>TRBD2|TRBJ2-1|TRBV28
ASSLLPGTSGSNEQF
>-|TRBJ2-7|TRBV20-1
SARASQGLEQY
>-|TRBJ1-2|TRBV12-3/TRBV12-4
ASSFGRGGYT
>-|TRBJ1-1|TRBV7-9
AGLKLGNTEAF
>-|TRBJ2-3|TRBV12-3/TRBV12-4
ASSGTTRGDTQY
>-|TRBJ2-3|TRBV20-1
SARRLAEGDTQY
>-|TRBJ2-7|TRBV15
ATSRDYSVEQY
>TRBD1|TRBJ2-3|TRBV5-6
ASSRVTGASTDTQY
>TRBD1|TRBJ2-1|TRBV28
ASSHRDRGFHEQF
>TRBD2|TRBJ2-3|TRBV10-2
ASMTSGGLGDTQY
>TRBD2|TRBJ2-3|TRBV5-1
ASNPRTSGTTDTQY
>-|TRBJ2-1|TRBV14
ASSQRSLALYNEQF
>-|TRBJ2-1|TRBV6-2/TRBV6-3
ASSPGSAWETQF
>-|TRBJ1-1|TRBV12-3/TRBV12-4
ASRRWGLGTEAF
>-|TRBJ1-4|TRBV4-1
ASSPLNEKLF
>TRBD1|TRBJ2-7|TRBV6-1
ASSELGQATYEQY
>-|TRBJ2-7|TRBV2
ASNPRDEQY
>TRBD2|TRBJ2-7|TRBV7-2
ASSSPLAALYEQY
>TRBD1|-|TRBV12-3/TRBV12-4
ASRPPLGTGGLETQY